The 20 T cell receptor beta chains below all came from one sample that was sequenced in a study of blood T cell repertoires in COVID-19. Repertoires were generated with immunoSEQ multiplex PCR, while TCRdb's copy carries only in-frame clones and drops some. The sample contains approximately 75,000 clones, around nine tenths of which appear only once. Material for sequencing was peripheral blood. These TCRs come from a man aged 55-75 years with acute or convalescent COVID-19.

The chain recombines TRBV10-1 with TRBJ2-3; D remains unclear. Trimming took 3 bases from V and 0 from J, leaving 4 bases between them. The CDR3 is made up of 13 amino acids. The germline V gene has CDR1 WNHNN and CDR2 SYGVQD (reference sequence). The CDR3 protein is CASSDYSTDTQYF. The CDR3 DNA reads TGCGCCAGCAGTGACTACAGCACAGATACGCAGTATTTT.

CDR3 loop: CASSLSVAGVPGDTDTQYF. CDR3 nucleotides: TGCGCCAGCAGCTTGTCGGTAGCGGGGGTTCCTGGGGACACAGATACGCAGTATTTT. The V gene is TRBV5-1, the J gene TRBJ2-3, with 9 nucleotides matching TRBD2. V trimming: 1 base; J trimming: 2 bases; junction bases outside the gene matches: 14. CDR1 and CDR2 (germline): SGHRS, YFSETQ. This CDR3 is 19 amino acids long.

A note on this clone: At one boundary the junction diverges from the germline segment, which might be a read error. The chain's CDR3 is CAITGTGGNAEAFF. CDR3 in DNA: TGTGCCATCACCGGGACAGGGGGGAACGCTGAAGCTTTCTTT. The chain combines TRBV10-3 with TRBJ1-1; TRBD1 matches at 11 bases. The germline V gene encodes CDR1 ENHRY and CDR2 SYGVKD. CDR3 size: 14 residues.

The chain couples TRBV5-8 to TRBJ2-5; a possible D gene is TRBD2 (6 bases). The CDR3 has 14 amino acids. V lost 4 bases and J 3 bases, leaving 13 bases between the germline ends. CDR1 and CDR2 (germline): SGHTS, YDEGEE. CDR3 loop: CASSSRDSKETQYF. The CDR3 DNA is TGTGCCAGCAGCAGCCGGGACTCCAAAGAGACCCAGTACTTC. The whole variable domain, filled in from reference TRBV5-8 and TRBJ2-5, reads EAGVTQSPTHLIKTRGQQATLRCSPISGHTSVYWYQQALGLGLQFLLWYDEGEERNRGNFPPRFSGRQFPNYSSELNVNALELEDSALYLCASSSRDSKETQYFGPGTRLLVL.

V and J are TRBV7-8 and TRBJ2-3; D might be TRBD2 (6 bases). There are 14 residues in the CDR3. The V end lost 5 bases, the J end lost 2 bases, and 11 bases lay between the germline ends. Germline CDR1 and CDR2: SGHVS and FQNEAQ. In DNA form, the CDR3 reads TGTGCCAGCAGCCCGGGAGCTACCACAGATACGCAGTATTTT. Translation gives CASSPGATTDTQYF.

The V call is TRBV11-2, the J call TRBJ2-7; D possibly corresponds to TRBD1 (5 bases). Deletions cut 10 bases from V and 3 bases from J, with 13 bases between. Germline V gene data show CDR1 as SGHAT and CDR2 as FQNNGV. This CDR3 comprises 12 residues. CDR3 nucleotides: TGTGCCACCAGTCAGGGCCGCTACGAGCAGTACTTC. Its translation: CATSQGRYEQYF.

The chain uses TRBV5-6 and TRBJ1-2, with a weak D call TRBD1 (6 bases). The germline CDR1 and CDR2 sequences are SGHDT and YYEEEE. The V end lost 4 bases, the J end lost 12 bases, and 16 bases lay between the germline ends. The CDR3 length is 12 residues. CDR3 DNA: TGTGCCAGCAGCCCGGGACACGGGTTACACACCTTC. Translating it yields CASSPGHGLHTF.

V gene TRBV6-5 combines with J gene TRBJ1-2; 7 positions agree with TRBD1. Per the germline V gene, CDR1 is MNHEY and CDR2 is SVGAGI. The CDR3 is 13 residues long. Germline trimming cut 7 bases from V and 5 bases from J; bases unmatched to any gene: 7. CDR3 nucleotides: TGTGCCAGCACACAGGGGTACGCATATGGCTACACCTTC. This codes for CASTQGYAYGYTF.

The chain couples TRBV6-5 to TRBJ1-1; D remains ambiguous. Looked up from germline, CDR1 is MNHEY and CDR2 is SVGAGI. The CDR3 sequence is 14 residues long. Trimming shortened V by 4 bases and J by 6 bases, and 15 bases separated the two germline ends. The CDR3: CASSSQRNSAEAFF. The CDR3 bases are TGTGCCAGCAGTTCACAACGGAACAGTGCTGAAGCTTTCTTT.

The rearrangement links TRBV6-1 to TRBJ1-5; a possible D gene is TRBD1 (6 bases). The V gene's germline CDR1 is MNHNS and CDR2 SASEGT. The CDR3 sequence is 17 residues long. V lost 3 bases and J 1 base, leaving 16 bases between the germline ends. This chain's CDR3 is CASSDTGKSGSNQPQHF. DNA of the CDR3: TGTGCCAGCAGTGATACAGGGAAGTCAGGCAGCAATCAGCCCCAGCATTTT.

The chain links TRBV9 to TRBJ2-1; D is ambiguous. CDR3 length: 15 amino acids. The germline V gene has CDR1 SGDLS and CDR2 YYNGEE. V was clipped by 3 bases and J by 0 bases, with 10 bases between them. The CDR3 coding sequence is TGTGCCAGCAGCGCCGCCGCGAGCTCCTACAATGAGCAGTTCTTC. Encoded protein: CASSAAASSYNEQFF.

The chain employs TRBV3-1 (or the pseudogene TRBV3-2) and TRBJ1-1, with unresolved D. Per the germline V gene, CDR1 is LGHDT and CDR2 is YNNKEL (reference sequence). V shed 1 base and J shed 0 bases, with 6 bases lying between them. The CDR3 has 14 amino acids. The DNA of the CDR3 is TGTGCCAGCAGCCAAGCCGCAGTGAACACTGAAGCTTTCTTT. It yields the protein CASSQAAVNTEAFF.

This clone has only one observation. The chain employs TRBV29-1 and TRBJ2-5; 10 nucleotides align to TRBD2. V was clipped by 3 bases and J by 3 bases; unmatched bases: 7. The CDR3 is 15 residues long. Germline V gene data show CDR1 as SQVTM and CDR2 as ANQGSEA. CDR3 DNA: TGCAGCGTTGAGGACTACCTAGCGGGAGAAGAGACCCAGTACTTC. Translating it yields CSVEDYLAGEETQYF.

The chain has TRBV19 and TRBJ2-1; 7 positions agree with TRBD2. V lost 4 bases and J lost 2; bases outside the gene matches: 5. Per germline, CDR1 LNHDA and CDR2 SQIVND (reference sequence). The CDR3 covers 15 residues. CDR3 loop: CASSRSSGTYNEQFF. CDR3 sequence (DNA): TGTGCCAGTAGTAGGTCTAGCGGAACCTACAATGAGCAGTTCTTC.

The chain recombines TRBV28 with TRBJ2-1; possible D gene TRBD1, 6 bases. The CDR3 is 14 residues long. Per germline, CDR1 MDHEN and CDR2 SYDVKM. With 8 bases removed from V and 2 bases from J, the gap between germline ends came to 13 bases. The DNA of the CDR3 is TGTGCCAGCCGCCAGGGGCTTACCTACAATGAGCAGTTCTTC. Translated: CASRQGLTYNEQFF. Full variable domain (remainder filled in from reference TRBV28 and TRBJ2-1): DVKVTQSSRYLVKRTGEKVFLECVQDMDHENMFWYRQDPGLGLRLIYFSYDVKMKEKGDIPEGYSVSREKKERFSLILESASTNQTSMYLCASRQGLTYNEQFFGPGTRLTVL.

The chain is built from TRBV27 and TRBJ2-1, with D perhaps matching TRBD1 (6 bases). V dropped 5 bases and J dropped 7 bases, with 15 bases sitting between them. The CDR3 sequence is 14 residues long. Germline V lookup: CDR1 MNHEY, CDR2 SMNVEV (reference sequence). The CDR3 protein is CASSLRAGVNEQFF. The CDR3 coding sequence is TGTGCCAGCAGTCTCCGGGCAGGGGTGAATGAGCAGTTCTTC.

This chain joins TRBV5-1 and TRBJ2-5; maybe TRBD1 (5 bases). This CDR3 spans 14 amino acids. V was pared by 6 bases and J by 4 bases, with 16 bases between. The V gene's germline CDR1 is SGHRS and CDR2 YFSETQ. The CDR3 sequence: CASTKIGVPETQYF. CDR3 nucleotides: TGCGCCAGCACCAAAATAGGGGTTCCAGAGACCCAGTACTTC.

For the CDR3, the DNA is TGTGCCAGCAGTGACCCGGGACTAGCCAACCTTAATGAGCAGTTCTTC. This sequence encodes CASSDPGLANLNEQFF. This rearrangement joins TRBV6-4 to TRBJ2-1, with 9 bases identical to TRBD2. Per germline, CDR1 MRHNA and CDR2 SNTAGT. The CDR3 consists of 16 residues. The V and J ends lost 2 bases and 7 bases, in that order; junction bases with no gene match: 9.

This rearrangement joins TRBV2 to TRBJ2-5, with 7 positions matching TRBD2. There are 13 residues in the CDR3. Germline V lookup: CDR1 SNHLY, CDR2 FYNNEI. V was clipped by 8 bases and J by 1 base; unmatched bases: 4. The DNA of the CDR3 is TGTGCCAGCGAGCGGGGCTCCCAAGAGACCCAGTACTTC. This translates into CASERGSQETQYF.

CDR3 nucleotides: TGTGCCAGCACGGACAGCTTGGGGTATGGCTACACCTTC. Encoded protein: CASTDSLGYGYTF. The V call is TRBV6-5, the J call TRBJ1-2; TRBD1 is a possible D gene (6 bases). The CDR3 has 13 residues. Between the trimmed V and J ends, which lost 7 bases and 5 bases, there was a span of 14 bases. Germline assignment: CDR1 MNHEY and CDR2 SVGAGI.